This note documents a single T cell receptor (beta chain) sequence. The data are from a study of cytomegalovirus exposure and HLA in healthy donors. This CDR3 has 15 residues. Germline assignment: CDR1 GTSNPN and CDR2 SVGIG (reference sequence). Between the trimmed V and J ends, which lost 0 bases and 3 bases, there was a span of 14 bases. The PCR employed 60 Vbeta primers together with 13 Jbeta primers. The table came from immunoSEQ multiplex PCR; TCRdb's copy has only in-frame clones and leaves some out. The repertoire holds around 190,000 clones, with roughly 79% as singletons. The sample consisted of PBMCs. This sequence was found in a man aged 25-45 years in good health and CMV-seronegative. V gene TRBV30 combines with J gene TRBJ1-2; D gene unclear. This chain's CDR3 is CAWSVLKVPYYGYTF. DNA for the CDR3: TGTGCCTGGAGTGTACTAAAAGTGCCCTACTATGGCTACACCTTC.